This TCR beta chain was found in a study of PD-1 blockade in classical Hodgkin lymphoma. Points from the study as a whole: Relapsed/refractory patients reportedly had the lowest baseline TCR diversity, below newly diagnosed patients, who were below healthy donors.

Per the germline V gene, CDR1 is SGHTA and CDR2 is FQGNSA. The CDR3 is 13 residues long. The V end was cut by 2 bases, the J end by 8 bases, with 10 bases between. Time point denoted: newly diagnosed, previously untreated cHL patient sample. CD4+ T cells were purified from thawed PBMCs by negative selection. PBMCs from patients with newly diagnosed, untreated classical Hodgkin lymphoma served as a comparison group for the relapsed/refractory trial patients. Clones were read by immunoSEQ multiplex PCR, and TCRdb kept only the in-frame ones, dropping some. The sample includes 24,000 or so clones, 75% to 95% seen only once; the top ten take 0.5% to 0.6%. For this clone: Its antigen is currently unknown.

The genes are TRBV7-2 and TRBJ1-5; D unclear. This sequence was found in a human donor with classical Hodgkin lymphoma. The sequenced material came from CD4+ T cells from blood. The CDR3 loop is CASSLRGYEPQHF. DNA for the CDR3: TGTGCCAGCAGCTTACGAGGGTATGAGCCCCAGCATTTT.